This TCR beta chain was recorded in a study of cytomegalovirus exposure and HLA in healthy donors. Study-level findings and limits: Sequencing likely produced, as an artifact, a cluster of highly shared sequence variants. V- and J-gene trimming of TCR beta was linked (in a later analysis) to a missense DCLRE1C variant.

PCR employed 60 Vbeta and 13 Jbeta primers. In the source study's methods: Roughly 80 million unique TCR beta chains, about 11 million of them shared, were counted by a later analysis. Produced via immunoSEQ multiplex PCR; TCRdb's table is partial and in-frame only. That table supplies the V and J calls and clone size; D and trimming were determined from the DNA. Found here are around 31,000 clones, about 87% of them singletons; the top ten hold 2.7%. Points on this clone: What it recognizes is unknown.

Germline loops: CDR1 SGHTA, CDR2 FQGNSA. CDR3 length: 14 amino acids. Healthy people donating bone marrow made up the donors. V and J are TRBV7-2 and TRBJ2-5, with D perhaps matching TRBD1 (5 bases). The assigned J gene may be wrong: the sequence end matches TRBJ2-7 better. The sequence was obtained from a boy aged 5-17 years in good health and CMV-seronegative. Sequencing input: PBMCs. CDR3 protein: CASSLDRSAYEQYF. The CDR3 DNA follows: TGTGCCAGCAGCTTAGACAGGTCTGCCTACGAGCAGTACTTC.